The subject of this entry is one T cell receptor beta chain. These data come from a study of blood T cell repertoires in COVID-19. Study overall: The United States, Italy and Spain provided the acute and convalescent COVID-19 samples. PBMCs, B-cell-depleted T cells, or T cells were the source of the cDNA or gDNA that made up the material.

Recovered status applied to Cohort 3 donors who had two consecutive negative PCRs. It also applied to those with clearance or with symptom resolution. The authors' processing: Reference gene primer amplification yielded estimated nucleated cell counts. Using immunoSEQ multiplex PCR, the repertoire was profiled, and TCRdb retains in-frame clones only, with some absent. Clone size and V and J calls were adopted from that table, with D and trimming inferred from the DNA. The repertoire holds some 370,000 clones, with roughly 80% as singletons. Trimming removed 5 bases at V and 4 bases at J, with 14 bases between. Germline-derived CDR1 and CDR2 are GTSNPN and SVGIG (reference sequence). CDR3 length: 13 amino acids.

This clonotype originated in a woman in her forties or fifties who had recovered from COVID-19. The rearrangement uses TRBV30 and TRBJ1-2; D is possibly TRBD1 (5 bases). The sample was PBMCs or T cells enriched from blood (not recorded which). In DNA, the CDR3 is TGTGCCTGGTTACAGGTCGGCGGCTATGGCTACACCTTC. Translating it yields CAWLQVGGYGYTF. Combining the CDR3 with reference TRBV30 and TRBJ1-2 gives the whole variable domain SQTIHQWPATLVQPVGSPLSLECTVEGTSNPNLYWYRQAAGRGLQLLFYSVGIGQISSEVPQNLSASRPQDRQFILSSKKLLLSDSGFYLCAWLQVGGYGYTFGSGTRLTVV.